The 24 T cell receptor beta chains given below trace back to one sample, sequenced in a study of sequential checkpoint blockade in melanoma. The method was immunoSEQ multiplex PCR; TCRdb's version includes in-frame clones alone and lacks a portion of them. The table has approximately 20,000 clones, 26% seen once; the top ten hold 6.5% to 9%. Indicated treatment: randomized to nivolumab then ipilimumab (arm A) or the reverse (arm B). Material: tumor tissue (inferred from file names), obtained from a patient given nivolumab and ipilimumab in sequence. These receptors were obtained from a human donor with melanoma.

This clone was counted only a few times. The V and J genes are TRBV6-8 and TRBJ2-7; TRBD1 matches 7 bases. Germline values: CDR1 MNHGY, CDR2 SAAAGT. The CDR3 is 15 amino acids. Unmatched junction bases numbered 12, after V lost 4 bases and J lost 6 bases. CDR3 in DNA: TGTGCCAGCAGTTTCGACAGGGCTAATTTAGGCGAGCAGTACTTC. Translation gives CASSFDRANLGEQYF.

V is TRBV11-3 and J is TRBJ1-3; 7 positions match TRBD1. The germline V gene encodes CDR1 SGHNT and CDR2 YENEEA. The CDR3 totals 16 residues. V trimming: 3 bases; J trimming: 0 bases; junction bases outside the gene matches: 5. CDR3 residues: CASSLAGTASGNTIYF. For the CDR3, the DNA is TGTGCCAGCAGCTTGGCGGGGACAGCCTCTGGAAACACCATATATTTT.

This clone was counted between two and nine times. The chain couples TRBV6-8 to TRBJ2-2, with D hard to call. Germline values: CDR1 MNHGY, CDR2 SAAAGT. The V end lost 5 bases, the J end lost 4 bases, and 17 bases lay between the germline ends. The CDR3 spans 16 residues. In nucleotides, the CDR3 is TGTGCCAGCAGTACCAAAATTAAGGGCGGCACCGGGGAGCTGTTTTTT. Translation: CASSTKIKGGTGELFF.

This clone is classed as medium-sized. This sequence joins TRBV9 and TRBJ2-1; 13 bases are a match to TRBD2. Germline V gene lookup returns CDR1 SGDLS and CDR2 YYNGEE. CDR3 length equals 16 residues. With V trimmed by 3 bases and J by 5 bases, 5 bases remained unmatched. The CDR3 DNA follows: TGTGCCAGCAGCGCCGAACTAGCGGGAGGGGACAATGAGCAGTTCTTC. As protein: CASSAELAGGDNEQFF.

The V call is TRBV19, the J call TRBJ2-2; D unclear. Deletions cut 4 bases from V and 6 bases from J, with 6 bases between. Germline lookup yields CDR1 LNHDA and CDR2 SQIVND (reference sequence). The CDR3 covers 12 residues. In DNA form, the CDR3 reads TGTGCCAGTAGTAAAGGGTCCGGGGAGCTGTTTTTT. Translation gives CASSKGSGELFF.

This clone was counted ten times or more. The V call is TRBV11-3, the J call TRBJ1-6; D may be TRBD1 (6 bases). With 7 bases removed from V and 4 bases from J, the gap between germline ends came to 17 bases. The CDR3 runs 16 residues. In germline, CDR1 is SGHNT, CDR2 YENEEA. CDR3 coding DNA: TGTGCCAGCAAACTTGAGGGGGGGGTATATAATTCACCCCTCCACTTT. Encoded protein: CASKLEGGVYNSPLHF. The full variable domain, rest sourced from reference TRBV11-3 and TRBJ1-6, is EAGVVQSPRYKIIEKKQPVAFWCNPISGHNTLYWYLQNLGQGPELLIRYENEEAVDDSQLPKDRFSAERLKGVDSTLKIQPAELGDSAVYLCASKLEGGVYNSPLHFGNGTRLTVT.

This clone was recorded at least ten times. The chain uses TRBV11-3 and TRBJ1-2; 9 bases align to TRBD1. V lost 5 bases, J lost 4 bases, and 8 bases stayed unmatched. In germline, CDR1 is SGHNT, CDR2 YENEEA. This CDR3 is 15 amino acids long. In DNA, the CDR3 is TGTGCCAGCAGCCCCTGGACAGGGGAAGGCTATGGCTACACCTTC. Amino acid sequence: CASSPWTGEGYGYTF.

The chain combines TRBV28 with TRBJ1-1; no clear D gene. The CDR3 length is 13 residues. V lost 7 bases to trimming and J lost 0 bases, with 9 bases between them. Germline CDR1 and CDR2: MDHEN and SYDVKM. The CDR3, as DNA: TGTGCCAGCATTAACATCTTGAACACTGAAGCTTTCTTT. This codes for CASINILNTEAFF.

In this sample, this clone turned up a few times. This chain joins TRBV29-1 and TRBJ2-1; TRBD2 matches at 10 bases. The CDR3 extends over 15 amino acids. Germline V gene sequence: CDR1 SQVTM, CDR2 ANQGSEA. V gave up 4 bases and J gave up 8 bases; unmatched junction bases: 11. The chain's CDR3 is CSVVPSGSIVYEQFF. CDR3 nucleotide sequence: TGCAGCGTTGTCCCTAGCGGGAGTATCGTTTATGAGCAGTTCTTC.

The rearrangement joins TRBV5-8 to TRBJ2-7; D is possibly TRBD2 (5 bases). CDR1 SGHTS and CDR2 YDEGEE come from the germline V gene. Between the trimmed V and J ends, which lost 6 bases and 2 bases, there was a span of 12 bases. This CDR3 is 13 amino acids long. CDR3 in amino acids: CASTRDTTYEQYF. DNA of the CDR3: TGTGCCAGCACCCGGGATACCACCTACGAGCAGTACTTC.

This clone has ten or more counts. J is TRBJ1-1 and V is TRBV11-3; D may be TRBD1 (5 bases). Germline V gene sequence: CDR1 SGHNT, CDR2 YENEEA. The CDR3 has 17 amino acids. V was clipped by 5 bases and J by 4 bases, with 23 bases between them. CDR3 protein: CASSQWVTGTGGTEAFF. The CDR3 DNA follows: TGTGCCAGCAGCCAGTGGGTGACCGGGACTGGGGGCACTGAAGCTTTCTTT.

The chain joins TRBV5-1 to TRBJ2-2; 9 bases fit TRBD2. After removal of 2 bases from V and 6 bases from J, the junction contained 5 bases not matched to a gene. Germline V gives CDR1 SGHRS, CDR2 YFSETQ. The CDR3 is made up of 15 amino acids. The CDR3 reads CASSFSLAGAGELFF. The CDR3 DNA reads TGCGCCAGCAGCTTTTCTTTAGCGGGAGCCGGGGAGCTGTTTTTT.

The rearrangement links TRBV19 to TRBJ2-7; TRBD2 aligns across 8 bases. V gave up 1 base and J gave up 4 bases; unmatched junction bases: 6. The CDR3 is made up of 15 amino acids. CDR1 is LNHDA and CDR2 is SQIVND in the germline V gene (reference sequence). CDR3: CASSIVPGGIYEQYF. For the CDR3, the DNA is TGTGCCAGTAGTATAGTACCGGGAGGGATATACGAGCAGTACTTC. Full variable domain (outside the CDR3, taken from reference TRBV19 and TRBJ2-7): DGGITQSPKYLFRKEGQNVTLSCEQNLNHDAMYWYRQDPGQGLRLIYYSQIVNDFQKGDIAEGYSVSREKKESFPLTVTSAQKNPTAFYLCASSIVPGGIYEQYFGPGTRLTVT.

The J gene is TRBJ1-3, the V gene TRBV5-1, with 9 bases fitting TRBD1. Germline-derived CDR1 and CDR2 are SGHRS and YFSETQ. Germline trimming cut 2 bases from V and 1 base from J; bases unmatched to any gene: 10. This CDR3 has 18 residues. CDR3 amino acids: CASSFSPPGTGSGNTIYF. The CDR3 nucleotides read TGCGCCAGCAGCTTTTCGCCCCCGGGGACAGGGTCTGGAAACACCATATATTTT.

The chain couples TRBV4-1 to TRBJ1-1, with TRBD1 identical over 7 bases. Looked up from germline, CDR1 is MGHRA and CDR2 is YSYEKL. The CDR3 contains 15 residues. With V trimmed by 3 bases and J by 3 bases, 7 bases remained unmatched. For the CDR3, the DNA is TGCGCCAGCAGCCACGAGCAGGGGGAGGACACTGAAGCTTTCTTT. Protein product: CASSHEQGEDTEAFF.

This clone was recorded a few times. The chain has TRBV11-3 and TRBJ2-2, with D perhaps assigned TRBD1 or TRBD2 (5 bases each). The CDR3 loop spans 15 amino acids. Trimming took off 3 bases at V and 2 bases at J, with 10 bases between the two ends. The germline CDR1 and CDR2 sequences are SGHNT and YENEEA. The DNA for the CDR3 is TGTGCCAGCAGCTTTTACCGGGACAACACCGGGGAGCTGTTTTTT. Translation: CASSFYRDNTGELFF.

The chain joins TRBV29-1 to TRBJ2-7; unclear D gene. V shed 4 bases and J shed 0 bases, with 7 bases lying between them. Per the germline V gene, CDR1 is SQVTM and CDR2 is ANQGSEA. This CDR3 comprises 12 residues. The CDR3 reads CSVAVSSYEQYF. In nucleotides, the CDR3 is TGCAGCGTTGCGGTAAGCTCCTACGAGCAGTACTTC.

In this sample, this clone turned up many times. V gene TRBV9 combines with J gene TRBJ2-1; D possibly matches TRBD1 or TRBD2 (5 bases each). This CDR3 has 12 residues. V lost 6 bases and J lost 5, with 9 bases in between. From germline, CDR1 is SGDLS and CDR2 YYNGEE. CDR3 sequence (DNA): TGTGCCAGCATGGGACGGAACAATGAGCAGTTCTTC. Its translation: CASMGRNNEQFF.

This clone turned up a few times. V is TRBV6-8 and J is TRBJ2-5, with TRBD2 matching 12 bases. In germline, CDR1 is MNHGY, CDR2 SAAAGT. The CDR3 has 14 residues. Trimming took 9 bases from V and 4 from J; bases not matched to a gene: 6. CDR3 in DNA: TGTGCCAGTACACTAGCGGGGGGAGGAGAGACCCAGTACTTC. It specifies CASTLAGGGETQYF.

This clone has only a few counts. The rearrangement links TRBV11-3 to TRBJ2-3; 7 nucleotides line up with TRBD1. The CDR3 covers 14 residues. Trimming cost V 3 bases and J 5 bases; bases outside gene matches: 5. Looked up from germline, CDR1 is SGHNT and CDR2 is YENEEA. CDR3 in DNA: TGTGCCAGCAGCTTGGCGGCAGGGGGAGATACGCAGTATTTT. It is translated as CASSLAAGGDTQYF. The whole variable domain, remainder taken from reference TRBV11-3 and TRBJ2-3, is EAGVVQSPRYKIIEKKQPVAFWCNPISGHNTLYWYLQNLGQGPELLIRYENEEAVDDSQLPKDRFSAERLKGVDSTLKIQPAELGDSAVYLCASSLAAGGDTQYFGPGTRLTVL.

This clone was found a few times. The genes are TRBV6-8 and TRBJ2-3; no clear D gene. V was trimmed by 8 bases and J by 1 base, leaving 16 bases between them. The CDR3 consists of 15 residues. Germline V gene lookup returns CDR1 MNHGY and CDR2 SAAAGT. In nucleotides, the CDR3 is TGTGCCAGCGCCCCGACAAGTCTGGGCACAGATACGCAGTATTTT. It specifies CASAPTSLGTDTQYF.

CDR3 region: CASSQIQGLNTEAFF. CDR3 nucleotide sequence: TGTGCCAGCTCTCAGATACAGGGGTTGAACACTGAAGCTTTCTTT. This chain links TRBV18 with TRBJ1-1; TRBD1 aligns across 7 bases. Germline V gene sequence: CDR1 KGHSH, CDR2 LQKENI. The V segment lost 6 bases and the J segment 0 bases; nucleotides outside the gene matches: 7. There are 15 residues in the CDR3. Full variable domain (missing parts from reference TRBV18 and TRBJ1-1): NAGVMQNPRHLVRRRGQEARLRCSPMKGHSHVYWYRQLPEEGLKFMVYLQKENIIDESGMPKERFSAEFPKEGPSILRIQQVVRGDSAAYFCASSQIQGLNTEAFFGQGTRLTVV.

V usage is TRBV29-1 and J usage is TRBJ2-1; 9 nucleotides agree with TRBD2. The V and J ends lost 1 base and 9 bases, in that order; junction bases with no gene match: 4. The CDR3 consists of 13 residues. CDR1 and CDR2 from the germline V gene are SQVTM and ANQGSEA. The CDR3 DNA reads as TGCAGCGTTGAAGGCCTAGCGGGATTTGAGCAGTTCTTC. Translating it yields CSVEGLAGFEQFF.

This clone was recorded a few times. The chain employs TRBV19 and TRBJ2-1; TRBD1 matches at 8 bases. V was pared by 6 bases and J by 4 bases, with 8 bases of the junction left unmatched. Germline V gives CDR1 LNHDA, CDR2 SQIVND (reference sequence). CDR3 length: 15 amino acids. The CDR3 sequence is CASRMDRASYNEQFF. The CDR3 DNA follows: TGTGCCAGTAGGATGGACAGGGCCTCATACAATGAGCAGTTCTTC.